The 13 T cell receptor beta chains below all came from one sample that was sequenced in a study of cytomegalovirus exposure and HLA in healthy donors. It was with 60 Vbeta and 13 Jbeta primers that the PCR ran. Sequencing was performed with immunoSEQ multiplex PCR; in TCRdb, only in-frame clones are kept and a portion is missing. The sample lists 110,000 to 150,000 clones; 80% were seen once. Sequencing used PBMCs. All receptors derive from a middle-aged man in good health and CMV-seropositive.

The sample holds a few counts of this clone. Other DNA sequences of this sample code for an identical CDR3. This chain uses TRBV5-1 with TRBJ2-7, with 8 nucleotides matching TRBD1. CDR1 and CDR2 from the germline V gene are SGHRS and YFSETQ. V gave up 4 bases and J gave up 4 bases; unmatched junction bases: 4. This CDR3 has 13 amino acids. The CDR3 here is CASSLRQGYEQYF. CDR3 nucleotide sequence: TGCGCCAGCAGCCTTCGACAGGGGTACGAGCAGTACTTC.

This rearrangement joins TRBV5-1 to TRBJ1-2; 7 bases map to TRBD1. The germline gives CDR1 SGHRS, CDR2 YFSETQ. V lost 1 base to trimming and J lost 5 bases; unmatched junction nucleotides: 5. This CDR3 has 14 residues. The CDR3, as DNA: TGCGCCAGCAGCTTGCCGGCACAGGGGTATGGCTACACCTTC. This gives the protein CASSLPAQGYGYTF.

The gene calls are TRBV10-3 and TRBJ1-5; D may be TRBD1 (5 bases). Germline assignment: CDR1 ENHRY and CDR2 SYGVKD. The V end was cut by 5 bases, the J end by 0 bases, with 23 bases between. The CDR3 runs 19 residues. For the CDR3, the DNA is TGTGCCATCAGTAAAAACCAACTCAAGACAGATCATAGCAATCAGCCCCAGCATTTT. Protein sequence: CAISKNQLKTDHSNQPQHF.

This sequence joins TRBV5-8 and TRBJ2-4; TRBD1 is a possible D gene (5 bases). Germline-derived CDR1 and CDR2 are SGHTS and YDEGEE. V lost 0 bases, J lost 7 bases, and 5 bases lay in between. This CDR3 spans 12 amino acids. CDR3: CASSLEGNIQYF. The CDR3 DNA sequence: TGTGCCAGCAGCTTGGAGGGGAACATTCAGTACTTC.

The chain joins TRBV12-5 to TRBJ1-4; perhaps TRBD1 as D (5 bases). The V and J ends lost 6 bases and 4 bases respectively, with 12 bases between them. The CDR3 runs 14 residues. Per the germline V gene, CDR1 is LGHNT and CDR2 is FRNRAP. The CDR3 nucleotides are TGTGCTAGTGGCCAAGGGGCATTTAATGAAAAACTGTTTTTT. Amino acid sequence: CASGQGAFNEKLFF.

The chain combines TRBV6-6 with TRBJ2-1; TRBD2 matches 8 bases. V lost 6 bases to trimming and J lost 8 bases; unmatched junction nucleotides: 12. Germline lookup yields CDR1 MNHNY and CDR2 SVGAGI (reference sequence). This CDR3 comprises 15 residues. The CDR3 sequence is CASSHGSGTVDEQFF. The DNA of the CDR3 is TGTGCCAGCAGCCACGGTAGCGGGACGGTGGATGAGCAGTTCTTC.

The rearrangement joins TRBV2 to TRBJ1-5; possibly TRBD1 for D (6 bases). Germline CDR1 reads SNHLY; CDR2 reads FYNNEI. Trimming took off 9 bases at V and 6 bases at J, with 21 bases between the two ends. The CDR3 totals 15 residues. The CDR3 bases are TGTGCCAGTGCGGCAGGGGTAGGATATGGTCAGCCCCAGCATTTT. Protein product: CASAAGVGYGQPQHF.

The rearrangement uses TRBV6-5 and TRBJ2-3; 9 nucleotides agree with TRBD2. The V gene end was trimmed by 8 bases and the J gene end by 0 bases; junction bases not matched to a gene: 3. This CDR3 comprises 14 residues. The V gene's germline CDR1 is MNHEY and CDR2 SVGAGI. CDR3 sequence reads: CASRLAASTDTQYF. The DNA for the CDR3 is TGTGCCAGCCGACTAGCGGCTAGCACAGATACGCAGTATTTT.

The chain carries TRBV28 and TRBJ2-7, with TRBD1 identical over 7 bases. V lost 7 bases, J lost 3 bases, and 9 bases stayed unmatched. From germline, CDR1 is MDHEN and CDR2 SYDVKM. This CDR3 has 14 amino acids. CDR3 in amino acids: CASTPTGWDYEQYF. As DNA, the CDR3 is TGTGCCAGCACCCCGACAGGGTGGGACTACGAGCAGTACTTC.

V and J are TRBV5-4 and TRBJ2-7; D is perhaps TRBD1 (11 bases). V lost 4 bases and J lost 3, with 29 bases in between. The V gene's germline CDR1 is SGHNT and CDR2 YYREEE (reference sequence). The CDR3 is 19 amino acids. The CDR3 here is CASSGTGGTSGMRNYEQYF. The CDR3 DNA sequence: TGTGCCAGCAGCGGGACAGGGGGTACTAGCGGGATGAGAAACTACGAGCAGTACTTC.

The genes are TRBV6-5 and TRBJ1-1, with TRBD1 matching over 8 bases. CDR3 size: 15 residues. Losses at the gene ends were 5 bases for V and 4 bases for J; bases not matched to a gene: 9. CDR1 and CDR2 (germline): MNHEY, SVGAGI. CDR3 in DNA: TGTGCCAGCAGTCTATCCACAGGGGGGGTCACTGAAGCTTTCTTT. As protein: CASSLSTGGVTEAFF.

V usage is TRBV6-5 and J usage is TRBJ2-5, with TRBD2 matching 7 bases. J was trimmed by 3 bases and V by 0 bases; bases with no gene match: 7. This CDR3 has 16 residues. The V gene's germline CDR1 is MNHEY and CDR2 SVGAGI. For the CDR3, the DNA is TGTGCCAGCAGTTACTCCCGGGGGAGGGCAAAAGAGACCCAGTACTTC. The encoded protein is CASSYSRGRAKETQYF.

The J gene is TRBJ2-1, the V gene TRBV10-1; 11 bases are a match to TRBD2. The germline gives CDR1 WNHNN, CDR2 SYGVQD (reference sequence). The V and J ends lost 0 bases and 4 bases, in that order; junction bases with no gene match: 5. The CDR3 spans 17 residues. This CDR3 reads CASSESASGGPYNEQFF. In DNA form, the CDR3 reads TGCGCCAGCAGTGAGTCGGCTAGCGGGGGGCCTTACAATGAGCAGTTCTTC.